Listed here is a single TCR beta chain. Its cognate antigen is unknown. The CDR3 contains 16 residues. Germline V CDR1 and CDR2: SNHLY, FYNNEI. V gave up 2 bases and J gave up 7 bases; unmatched junction bases: 7. Some clones are missing from TCRdb's copy, which holds only in-frame ones; the method was immunoSEQ multiplex PCR. The profile shows about 170,000 clones, about 88% of them singletons. Time point noted: blood 4 weeks post-SBRT, at nephrectomy. Sample treatment: 15 Gy SBRT to primary tumor, nephrectomy 4 weeks later. Serial blood draws occurred at baseline and 2 and 4 weeks post-SBRT. The tumor was a clear cell renal cell carcinoma. The sample originates from a study of radiation and T cells in renal cell carcinoma. Study results and caveats: Without pretreatment biopsies, baseline tumor clonotype presence was undetermined. Top tumor clonotypes rose in blood 2 weeks post-radiation, then contracted.

The receptor was derived from a woman in her 50s with renal cell carcinoma. V is TRBV2 and J is TRBJ2-2; 10 bases fit TRBD2. Sample: blood, taken from a patient whose treatment included radiotherapy and nephrectomy. CDR3 DNA: TGTGCCAGCAGTGAAATTTCCCTAGCGGGGGTCGGGGAGCTGTTTTTT. It translates to CASSEISLAGVGELFF.